This T cell receptor (beta chain) was identified during a study of T cells after yellow fever vaccination. Only a few counts were recorded for this clonotype. Its antigen is currently unknown. General study points: Across the CD4 and CD8 compartments, a small share of clonotypes was present in both. The secondary response showed a weaker magnitude and a faster peak, day 5 versus 15.

Universal primer sites and UMIs were introduced during 5'RACE template-switching synthesis of TCR cDNA. TCRdb ran MiXCR on the 5' RACE reads and lists one entry per CDR3 protein. Of about 300,000 distinct CDR3 sequences in the sample, almost 4% were seen once. This sequence originates from a man between 18 and 29 years old who received the YFV17D yellow fever vaccine. The sample here was PBMCs, taken 5 days after the yellow fever booster vaccination.

The CDR3 sequence is CASSDPQGARTEAFF. DNA for the CDR3: TGTGCCAGCAGCGATCCCCAGGGGGCACGGACTGAAGCTTTCTTT. The chain combines TRBV4-2 with TRBJ1-1; 8 nucleotides match TRBD1. Germline CDR1 LGHNA, CDR2 YNFKEQ. The CDR3 extends over 15 amino acids. Trimming at V came to 5 bases and at J to 5 bases, leaving 10 bases not matched to a gene.